These 16 T cell receptor beta chains came from one sample sequenced in a study of blood T cell repertoires in COVID-19. TCRdb's copy holds only in-frame clones and misses some; the assay was immunoSEQ multiplex PCR. The sample shows roughly 200,000 clones, approximately 87% of them seen only once. Material: peripheral blood. These receptors all come from a woman younger than 30 who had recovered from COVID-19.

This rearrangement joins TRBV6-5 to TRBJ1-4; 7 bases fit TRBD1. The trim removed 5 bases at V and 0 bases at J, leaving 3 bases unmatched. Germline V gives CDR1 MNHEY, CDR2 SVGAGI. The length of the CDR3 is 15 residues. DNA for the CDR3: TGTGCCAGCAGTCCCCAGGGGGCAACTAATGAAAAACTGTTTTTT. Its translation: CASSPQGATNEKLFF.

The V gene is TRBV9, the J gene TRBJ1-2; perhaps TRBD1 as D (6 bases). The CDR3 is made up of 13 amino acids. The V end was cut by 2 bases, the J end by 4 bases, with 9 bases between. Germline CDR1 is SGDLS and CDR2 is YYNGEE. Here the CDR3 reads CASSVEQGYGYTF. The CDR3 nucleotides are TGTGCCAGCAGCGTGGAACAGGGCTATGGCTACACCTTC.

The CDR3 protein is CSVARALRSNEQFF. Written as DNA, the CDR3 is TGCAGCGTTGCGAGGGCCCTACGATCCAATGAGCAGTTCTTC. The gene calls are TRBV29-1 and TRBJ2-1; possible D gene TRBD2, 5 bases. V gave up 4 bases and J gave up 6 bases, with 16 bases separating them. Per germline, CDR1 SQVTM and CDR2 ANQGSEA. The CDR3 extends over 14 amino acids.

For the CDR3, the DNA is TGTGCCAGCAGGTGGGACACTAATTCACCCCTCCACTTT. Translated, it gives CASRWDTNSPLHF. The J gene is TRBJ1-6, the V gene TRBV5-4, with D possibly being TRBD1 (6 bases). CDR1 and CDR2 (germline): SGHNT, YYREEE (reference sequence). This CDR3 has 13 residues. Trimming took 5 bases from V and 6 from J, leaving 9 bases between them.

This chain joins TRBV6-2 or TRBV6-3 and TRBJ1-5, with D tentatively TRBD1 (6 bases). Between the trimmed V and J ends, which lost 6 bases and 12 bases, there was a span of 15 bases. CDR1 is MNHEY, CDR2 SVGEGT, per germline. The CDR3 covers 12 residues. The CDR3 region is CASSLSGGLQHF. In DNA, the CDR3 is TGTGCCAGCAGCCTCTCGGGGGGGCTCCAGCATTTT.

The chain is built from TRBV4-3 and TRBJ2-3, with 8 positions matching TRBD1. Trimming took 0 bases from V and 4 from J; bases not matched to a gene: 9. CDR3 length: 17 residues. Germline assignment: CDR1 LGHNA and CDR2 YSLEER. The CDR3 sequence is CASSQDWGQGAADTQYF. The CDR3 DNA sequence: TGCGCCAGCAGCCAAGATTGGGGGCAGGGGGCGGCAGATACGCAGTATTTT.

This chain uses TRBV15 with TRBJ1-5; unclear D gene. Between the trimmed V and J ends, which lost 4 bases and 7 bases, there was a span of 17 bases. Germline lookup yields CDR1 LNHNV and CDR2 YYDKDF (reference sequence). The CDR3 is 15 residues long. In DNA form, the CDR3 reads TGTGCCACCAGCACGCCCGTGAGGCCATTACAGCCCCAGCATTTT. Amino acids: CATSTPVRPLQPQHF.

The chain is built from TRBV5-6 and TRBJ2-5, with D perhaps TRBD1 (5 bases). Germline CDR1 reads SGHDT; CDR2 reads YYEEEE. This CDR3 spans 14 amino acids. With 3 bases removed from V and 5 bases from J, the gap between germline ends came to 14 bases. For the CDR3, the DNA is TGTGCCAGCAGCTGGGTCCAGGGTCAGGAGACCCAGTACTTC. Protein: CASSWVQGQETQYF.

This chain links TRBV11-3 with TRBJ2-1; TRBD2 matches 9 bases. Germline V gene lookup returns CDR1 SGHNT and CDR2 YENEEA. Trimming removed 3 bases from V and 3 bases from J; junction bases left unmatched: 3. The length of the CDR3 is 15 residues. The CDR3, as DNA: TGTGCCAGCAGCTTCAGCGGGGGGTACTACAATGAGCAGTTCTTC. This codes for CASSFSGGYYNEQFF.

The chain employs TRBV2 and TRBJ1-6; D is uncertain. CDR1 and CDR2 from the germline V gene are SNHLY and FYNNEI. This CDR3 has 13 amino acids. The germline V and J ends were trimmed by 3 bases and 7 bases, with 7 bases remaining between them. CDR3 DNA: TGTGCCAGCAGTGACGGTCTCAATTCACCCCTCCACTTT. The encoded protein is CASSDGLNSPLHF.

This rearrangement joins TRBV4-2 to TRBJ1-2, with D possibly matching TRBD1 (6 bases). V was trimmed by 0 bases and J by 2 bases, leaving 10 bases between them. The CDR3 totals 15 residues. Germline assignment: CDR1 LGHNA and CDR2 YNFKEQ. The CDR3 loop is CASSQDRGQNYGYTF. DNA for the CDR3: TGTGCCAGCAGCCAAGATAGGGGACAAAACTATGGCTACACCTTC.

The rearrangement links TRBV19 to TRBJ2-5; 8 nucleotides line up with TRBD2. V dropped 8 bases and J dropped 6; count of bases not matched to a gene: 5. The CDR3 loop spans 12 amino acids. The germline V gene has CDR1 LNHDA and CDR2 SQIVND (reference sequence). The CDR3 region has the DNA TGTGCCAGTTCAAGCGGGGGCCAGACCCAGTACTTC. This sequence encodes CASSSGGQTQYF.

The J gene is TRBJ2-5, the V gene TRBV27; tentative D call: TRBD2 (5 bases). V was clipped by 6 bases and J by 2 bases, with 16 bases between them. CDR3 length equals 15 residues. Germline V gene data show CDR1 as MNHEY and CDR2 as SMNVEV (reference sequence). CDR3 sequence (DNA): TGTGCCAGCAGCCCGTTAGGACTGGGTCAAGAGACCCAGTACTTC. Its translation: CASSPLGLGQETQYF.

The rearrangement joins TRBV19 to TRBJ2-1; TRBD1 is a possible D gene (6 bases). Germline V gives CDR1 LNHDA, CDR2 SQIVND (reference sequence). The CDR3 spans 14 residues. With 5 bases removed from V and 7 bases from J, the gap between germline ends came to 15 bases. As DNA, the CDR3 is TGTGCCAGTAGTTTTGGGTTAGGGGGTAATGAGCAGTTCTTC. Translation: CASSFGLGGNEQFF.

The genes are TRBV27 and TRBJ2-3, with a possible D match to TRBD2 (5 bases). The germline V gene encodes CDR1 MNHEY and CDR2 SMNVEV (reference sequence). CDR3 size: 14 residues. Trimming took 3 bases from V and 6 from J, leaving 13 bases between them. The CDR3 nucleotides are TGTGCCAGCAGTTTCAGCGGCACCTGGGATACGCAGTATTTT. Translating it yields CASSFSGTWDTQYF.

This chain links TRBV11-2 with TRBJ2-7, with 8 bases that match TRBD2. V trimming: 5 bases; J trimming: 3 bases; junction bases outside the gene matches: 18. CDR3 length: 18 amino acids. Looked up from germline, CDR1 is SGHAT and CDR2 is FQNNGV. The CDR3 DNA reads TGTGCCAGCAGCCCGAGGGTAGTAGGGGTAGCGGGGTACTACGAGCAGTACGTC. The encoded protein is CASSPRVVGVAGYYEQYV.